This T cell receptor beta chain was captured by sequencing in a study of identical twins' blood T cells. Study information: Around 46 million reads covered roughly six alpha-chain and roughly six beta-chain libraries. Regarding the study as a whole: Mainly, cloneset size products determined shared clonotypes, twins included.

Authors' methods: Each library had roughly 2 to 4 million CDR3 reads and about 100,000 to nearly 500,000 clonotypes. TCRdb reprocessed the 5' RACE reads with MiXCR, giving one entry per CDR3 protein. TCRdb, not the original authors, processed these V and J calls. Here the sample spans roughly 340,000 distinct CDR3 sequences, over 25% being singletons. Germline V gives CDR1 KGHSH, CDR2 LQKENI. The CDR3 loop spans 16 amino acids. After removal of 6 bases from V and 3 bases from J, the junction contained 10 bases not matched to a gene. Note on this clonotype: Its target is unknown.

The chain is built from TRBV18 and TRBJ2-2, with 7 bases identical to TRBD1. The sequence derives from a woman aged 18-49 years in good health. Material for sequencing was PBMCs. The CDR3 sequence: CASSRGQMADTGELFF. The CDR3 DNA reads TGTGCCAGCTCTCGGGGACAGATGGCGGACACCGGGGAGCTGTTTTTT.